The clone carrying this T cell receptor (beta chain) was seen many times. The target antigen is unknown. These data are taken from a study of T-cell reconstitution after alpha-beta-depleted transplantation in children. Unique molecular identifiers were used in preparing the TCRbeta library. In TCRdb, the PCR reads were re-called with MiXCR into one record per CDR3 protein. The data contain 200,000 or so distinct CDR3 sequences, roughly 6% of them singletons. General study results and limits: By about two months after transplant, alpha-beta T cells reportedly arose from several hundred graft clones that had expanded. It was surviving recipient T cells and thymic progenitors that gave some patients high TCRbeta diversity at day 60. Once a year had passed after transplant, T-cell counts and diversity came mostly from newly produced T cells.

Germline CDR1 reads SGHRS; CDR2 reads YFSETQ. This CDR3 spans 14 amino acids. V was shortened by 4 bases and J by 1 base, with 8 bases between the two germline ends. This chain connects TRBV5-1 to TRBJ2-2; no clear D. The source of this sequence is a girl under three years old with combined immunodeficiency, due to receive a stem cell transplant. Sequences were derived from PBMCs, sampled before TCRalphabeta/CD19-depleted stem cell transplant. CDR3 coding DNA: TGCGCCAGCAGCGCGACTGAGAACACCGGGGAGCTGTTTTTT. Translated, it gives CASSATENTGELFF.